These T cell receptor beta chains were read from a single sample in a study of blood T cells in healthy people across ages. TCRdb passed the 5' RACE reads through MiXCR, listing each CDR3 protein once. Of over a million distinct CDR3 sequences in the sample, over 35% are singletons; the top ten hold over 15%. Sequencing input: blood. The receptors were sampled from a woman in her sixties in good health. Each CDR3 is given without its conserved first and last residue. Fields, in order: CDR3 length, V gene, CDR3 protein.

CDR3 length: 13
V gene: TRBV6-5
CDR3 protein: TSSPHRDPGYEQY

CDR3 length: 9
V gene: TRBV29-1
CDR3 protein: SVQDRRGYT

CDR3 length: 10
V gene: TRBV6-2/TRBV6-3
CDR3 protein: ASSHSSGGYT

CDR3 length: 10
V gene: TRBV27
CDR3 protein: ASSSPAGGYT

CDR3 length: 13
V gene: TRBV15
CDR3 protein: ATSIMGGGGYEQY

CDR3 length: 10
V gene: TRBV29-1
CDR3 protein: SVGDGANIQY

CDR3 length: 12
V gene: TRBV27
CDR3 protein: ASSLDGRGNEQY

CDR3 length: 14
V gene: TRBV5-1
CDR3 protein: ASSLGRTNVHEKLF

CDR3 length: 15
V gene: TRBV13
CDR3 protein: ASSSQSGRALVYEQF

CDR3 length: 12
V gene: TRBV11-2
CDR3 protein: ASSITRDGETQY

CDR3 length: 9
V gene: TRBV30
CDR3 protein: AWRAVDEQY

CDR3 length: 12
V gene: TRBV14
CDR3 protein: ASSQDRGSDTQY

CDR3 length: 11
V gene: TRBV29-1
CDR3 protein: SVRGQGFDEQY

CDR3 length: 10
V gene: TRBV6-6
CDR3 protein: AGSKDAGTQY

CDR3 length: 11
V gene: TRBV28
CDR3 protein: ASLTGGDYGYT

CDR3 length: 14
V gene: TRBV27
CDR3 protein: ASSLGAVSGANVLT

CDR3 length: 10
V gene: TRBV20-1
CDR3 protein: SARLAAVKQY

CDR3 length: 11
V gene: TRBV5-1
CDR3 protein: ASSFSSANEQY

CDR3 length: 12
V gene: TRBV6-6
CDR3 protein: ASSDGGPGNIQY

CDR3 length: 9
V gene: TRBV20-1
CDR3 protein: SAWTDNEQF

CDR3 length: 14
V gene: TRBV14
CDR3 protein: ASSQDSAGPVYEQY

CDR3 length: 13
V gene: TRBV3-1
CDR3 protein: ASSQRTSATDTQY

CDR3 length: 13
V gene: TRBV28
CDR3 protein: ASSERGAFYNEQF

CDR3 length: 13
V gene: TRBV20-1
CDR3 protein: SAYGRGRGSYEQY

CDR3 length: 11
V gene: TRBV2
CDR3 protein: ASNIGIQETQY

CDR3 length: 15
V gene: TRBV3-1
CDR3 protein: ASSQAGLRSGANVLT

CDR3 length: 12
V gene: TRBV6-5
CDR3 protein: ASNPGTAISEQY

CDR3 length: 14
V gene: TRBV12-3/TRBV12-4
CDR3 protein: ASSNQTGIRLYEQY

CDR3 length: 13
V gene: TRBV9
CDR3 protein: ASSPLSGIYNEQF

CDR3 length: 13
V gene: TRBV7-2
CDR3 protein: ASRKGPLANYEQY

CDR3 length: 12
V gene: TRBV6-6
CDR3 protein: ASSNRGGAYEQY

CDR3 length: 15
V gene: TRBV5-1
CDR3 protein: ASSFLPSGERTDTQY

CDR3 length: 14
V gene: TRBV20-1
CDR3 protein: SAPRDSGRWGETQY

CDR3 length: 14
V gene: TRBV20-1
CDR3 protein: SARRVGTGLQETQY

CDR3 length: 11
V gene: TRBV28
CDR3 protein: ASSPLAGAEQY

CDR3 length: 13
V gene: TRBV12-3/TRBV12-4
CDR3 protein: ASSSTVLNTGELF

CDR3 length: 9
V gene: TRBV7-2
CDR3 protein: ASSFRIEQF

CDR3 length: 13
V gene: TRBV4-1
CDR3 protein: ASSPLQGVQETQY

CDR3 length: 12
V gene: TRBV30
CDR3 protein: AWSPGTGVGIQY

CDR3 length: 15
V gene: TRBV5-6
CDR3 protein: ASSLGDDGTGINEQY

CDR3 length: 11
V gene: TRBV7-9
CDR3 protein: ASSLDGGNEQF

CDR3 length: 14
V gene: TRBV20-1
CDR3 protein: SARELVSIGSNEQF

CDR3 length: 9
V gene: TRBV10-3
CDR3 protein: AISEFGDAF

CDR3 length: 9
V gene: TRBV15
CDR3 protein: ATSNSGEQF

CDR3 length: 14
V gene: TRBV5-4
CDR3 protein: ASSLASGPLNTEAF

CDR3 length: 14
V gene: TRBV5-6
CDR3 protein: ASSLALADGYNEQF

CDR3 length: 13
V gene: TRBV7-2
CDR3 protein: ASSLAGQMNTEAF

CDR3 length: 14
V gene: TRBV11-2
CDR3 protein: ASRPRDRASQETPY

CDR3 length: 14
V gene: TRBV7-8
CDR3 protein: ASSLARGFSTDTQY

CDR3 length: 13
V gene: TRBV5-1
CDR3 protein: ASSLARGAKAEAF

CDR3 length: 14
V gene: TRBV20-1
CDR3 protein: SASSPGQVYNSPLH

CDR3 length: 12
V gene: TRBV5-1
CDR3 protein: ASSTTGIQETQY

CDR3 length: 10
V gene: TRBV30
CDR3 protein: AWSVAFGDQY

CDR3 length: 18
V gene: TRBV9
CDR3 protein: VSSVHFWATGTSGYNEQF

CDR3 length: 11
V gene: TRBV10-1
CDR3 protein: ASSESGGREQF